This is a list of T cell receptor beta chains from one sample in a study of T cells after somatic rescue of genetic block. Sequencing used immunoSEQ multiplex PCR; TCRdb keeps in-frame clones, though not all of them. This sample carries 45,000 to 70,000 clones, approximately 96% of them seen once, and the ten largest clones take approximately 0.075%. Sample: peripheral blood mononuclear cells (PBMCs). The receptors shown here come from a child in the first two years of life. The CDR3 runs from the conserved cysteine through the conserved F or W. The D gene is left open where the match is weak. Clone size, where shown, is once, few, many, or a class for clones that have expanded.

clone_size	v_call	d_call	j_call	cdr3_aa	cdr3_nt
-	TRBV18	-	TRBJ2-7	CASSPPVVSSYEQYF	TGTGCCAGCTCACCACCGGTGGTCAGCTCCTACGAGCAGTACTTC
-	TRBV5-1	-	TRBJ2-5	CASSPNQETQYF	TGCGCCAGCAGCCCCAACCAAGAGACCCAGTACTTC
-	TRBV2	TRBD2	TRBJ2-2	CASTGTSLGTGELFF	TGTGCCAGCACCGGGACTAGCTTAGGCACCGGGGAGCTGTTTTTT
-	TRBV10-3	TRBD2	TRBJ2-7	CAISVILRERGEQYF	TGTGCCATCAGTGTCATTCTGCGGGAGAGAGGCGAGCAGTACTTC
once	TRBV4-3	TRBD1	TRBJ1-4	CASSRTGGVEKLFF	TGCGCCAGCAGCCGGACAGGGGGCGTTGAAAAACTGTTTTTT
-	TRBV15	-	TRBJ1-2	CATSRDPYGYTF	TGTGCCACCAGCAGAGATCCCTATGGCTACACCTTC
few	TRBV12-5	-	TRBJ1-2	CASGLGGGYTF	TGTGCTAGTGGTTTGGGGGGTGGCTACACCTTC
-	TRBV20-1	-	TRBJ2-5	CSGAGETQYF	TGCAGTGGAGCGGGAGAGACCCAGTACTTC
once	TRBV6-4	-	TRBJ2-1	CASSGRGNEQFF	TGTGCCAGCAGTGGCAGGGGAAATGAGCAGTTCTTC
-	TRBV28	-	TRBJ2-1	CASSLGYNEQFF	TGTGCCAGCAGTTTGGGGTACAATGAGCAGTTCTTC
-	TRBV5-6	-	TRBJ1-1	CASSFWGSTEAFF	TGTGCCAGCAGCTTCTGGGGTAGCACTGAAGCTTTCTTT
-	TRBV25-1	-	TRBJ2-2	CASSESGGPTGELFF	TGTGCCAGCAGTGAATCTGGCGGGCCCACCGGGGAGCTGTTTTTT
-	TRBV18	TRBD2	TRBJ2-7	CASSPSGKSSYEQYF	TGTGCCAGCTCACCTAGCGGGAAAAGCTCCTACGAGCAGTACTTC
-	TRBV27	-	TRBJ2-2	CASTWTNTGELFF	TGTGCCAGCACCTGGACGAACACCGGGGAGCTGTTTTTT
once	TRBV5-4	TRBD2	TRBJ2-1	CASSLGRDYNYNEQFF	TGTGCCAGCAGCTTGGGCCGGGACTACAACTACAATGAGCAGTTCTTC
-	TRBV6-5	-	TRBJ2-7	CASSYSTRAYEQYF	TGTGCCAGCAGTTACTCGACCCGGGCCTACGAGCAGTACTTC
-	TRBV4-1	TRBD1	TRBJ2-7	CASSPDRVYEQYF	TGCGCCAGCAGCCCGGACAGGGTCTACGAGCAGTACTTC
-	TRBV12-5	TRBD1	TRBJ1-1	CASGYQRDGQGTTEAFF	TGTGCTAGTGGTTACCAAAGGGACGGACAGGGGACCACTGAAGCTTTCTTT
-	TRBV2	-	TRBJ2-1	CASSEGGLNEQFF	TGTGCCAGCAGTGAAGGGGGTCTGAATGAGCAGTTCTTC
-	TRBV30	TRBD2	TRBJ2-5	CAWSFYRTSGRVETQYF	TGTGCCTGGAGTTTCTACCGGACTAGCGGGAGGGTAGAGACCCAGTACTTC
-	TRBV5-6	TRBD1	TRBJ1-6	CASSLRWTGGKSPLHF	TGTGCCAGCAGCTTGCGGTGGACAGGGGGAAAATCACCCCTCCACTTT
once	TRBV7-2	-	TRBJ2-2	CASSLGGSNTGELFF	TGTGCCAGCAGCTTGGGCGGGTCGAACACCGGGGAGCTGTTTTTT
-	TRBV6-6	-	TRBJ2-7	CASSYGGTKYF	TGTGCCAGCAGTTACGGCGGGACCAAGTACTTC
-	TRBV6-8	TRBD2	TRBJ2-7	CASSYEREGYEQYF	TGTGCCAGCAGTTACGAGCGGGAGGGCTACGAGCAGTACTTC
-	TRBV28	TRBD1	TRBJ2-7	CASSLGQDPYEQYF	TGTGCCAGCAGTTTAGGACAGGACCCCTACGAGCAGTACTTC
once	TRBV2	TRBD2	TRBJ2-5	CASSEAGRARETQYF	TGTGCCAGCAGTGAAGCCGGGAGGGCCAGAGAGACCCAGTACTTC
once	TRBV5-4	TRBD1	TRBJ1-2	CASSTRTGVYGYTF	TGTGCCAGCAGCACCAGGACAGGAGTCTATGGCTACACCTTC
-	TRBV5-6	-	TRBJ2-7	CASSLVRSPYEQYF	TGTGCCAGCAGCTTGGTACGGTCCCCCTACGAGCAGTACTTC
-	TRBV5-1	TRBD2	TRBJ2-5	CASSLAAGGPETQYF	TGCGCCAGCAGCTTGGCGGCGGGAGGGCCCGAGACCCAGTACTTC
once	TRBV2	TRBD2	TRBJ2-3	CASRGTSGRTDTQYF	TGTGCCAGCAGGGGGACTAGCGGGAGGACAGATACGCAGTATTTT
-	TRBV19	-	TRBJ1-3	CASSSDRLSGNTIYF	TGTGCCAGTAGTTCCGACAGGCTCTCTGGAAACACCATATATTTT
-	TRBV10-1	-	TRBJ2-7	CASSDGPGLPYEQYF	TGCGCCAGCAGTGATGGCCCGGGACTCCCTTACGAGCAGTACTTC
-	TRBV10-3	TRBD1	TRBJ2-1	CAITRDRVDANEQFF	TGTGCCATCACTCGGGACAGGGTAGACGCGAATGAGCAGTTCTTC
-	TRBV18	-	TRBJ2-5	CASSPRGGETQYF	TGTGCCAGCTCACCACGCGGGGGCGAGACCCAGTACTTC
-	TRBV20-1	-	TRBJ1-1	CSALTGRW	TGCAGTGCTCTTACAGGGCGCTGG
-	TRBV19	-	TRBJ2-7	CASRRAGTGVNEQYF	TGTGCCAGTAGGAGAGCGGGCACCGGTGTAAACGAGCAGTACTTC
-	TRBV10-1	TRBD2	TRBJ2-1	CASSESGRGRADNEQFF	TGCGCCAGCAGTGAGTCTGGCCGCGGGAGGGCCGACAATGAGCAGTTCTTC
-	TRBV29-1	-	TRBJ2-1	CSVERVNEQFF	TGCAGCGTCGAAAGAGTGAATGAGCAGTTCTTC
-	TRBV9	-	TRBJ2-1	CASSVAAARGGNEQFF	TGTGCCAGCAGCGTAGCCGCCGCGAGAGGGGGCAATGAGCAGTTCTTC
-	TRBV6-5	-	TRBJ2-2	CASSYTIGSNTGELFF	TGTGCCAGCAGTTATACAATCGGGAGTAACACCGGGGAGCTGTTTTTT
-	TRBV6-5	TRBD1	TRBJ2-2	CASSTGGTGELFF	TGTGCCAGCAGTACAGGGGGCACCGGGGAGCTGTTTTTT
-	TRBV5-1	TRBD2	TRBJ2-2	CASSLVLAVLTGELFF	TGCGCCAGCAGCTTGGTACTAGCGGTTCTCACCGGGGAGCTGTTTTTT
-	TRBV27	TRBD1	TRBJ2-7	CASSLRTGGYEQYF	TGTGCCAGCAGTCTGCGGACAGGGGGCTACGAGCAGTACTTC
-	TRBV4-1	TRBD2	TRBJ2-2	CASSLGLANTGELFF	TGCGCCAGCAGCCTGGGACTAGCGAACACCGGGGAGCTGTTTTTT